The sequence of this T cell receptor beta chain was determined in a study of T cells in Graves' hyperthyroidism and ophthalmopathy. The CDR3 is 15 residues long. CDR1 and CDR2 from the germline V gene are DFQATT and SNEGSKA (reference sequence). Trimming at V came to 6 bases and at J to 5 bases, leaving 11 bases not matched to a gene. Uncontrolled infection, other autoimmune disease, pregnancy or lactation led to exclusion. This sample holds PBMCs from 8 to 10 ml fresh peripheral blood. Amplification of TCR beta CDR3 regions was performed using RNA transcripts as template. The study used the HTBI primer set for a first-round RT-PCR of the TCR CDR3. TCRdb itself ran the multiplex PCR reads through MiXCR, one entry per CDR3 protein. The sample contains 550,000 to 650,000 distinct CDR3 sequences, roughly 14% of which appear only once. This clonotype was seen at least ten times.

Sequenced material: blood. The sequence derives from a woman in her 30s with Graves' hyperthyroidism that later progressed to Graves' ophthalmopathy. J is TRBJ2-7 and V is TRBV20-1; 12 nucleotides line up with TRBD2. Here the CDR3 DNA reads TGCAGTGCCCACGAGACTAGCGGGAGCGTAAACGAGCAGTACTTC. Amino acid sequence: CSAHETSGSVNEQYF.